Reported below is one TCR beta chain. As yet, its antigen is unknown. This record belongs to a study of PD-1 blockade in classical Hodgkin lymphoma. Repertoires were generated with immunoSEQ multiplex PCR, while TCRdb's copy carries only in-frame clones and drops some. The data hold more than 15,000 clones, with about four fifths observed a single time. Time point specified: cycle 4 day 1 (C4D1), after 5 to 7 weeks of nivolumab. With no exception, relapse followed autologous stem cell transplantation in all patients, and brentuximab vedotin exposure varied. Germline-derived CDR1 and CDR2 are SQVTM and ANQGSEA. V lost 3 bases to trimming and J lost 5 bases, with 6 bases between them. The CDR3 is 11 amino acids. Study-level points and caveats: The study found that TCR diversity rose significantly by C4D1 in CD4+ but not CD8+ cells. Patients who began taking nivolumab under 1 year after ASCT were left out.

Here the sequenced sample was peripheral blood mononuclear cells (PBMCs), taken before the fourth cycle of nivolumab. The chain joins TRBV29-1 to TRBJ2-3; no firm D call. The origin of this receptor is a human donor with classical Hodgkin lymphoma. CDR3 coding DNA: TGCAGCGTTGACAGAGGAGATACGCAGTATTTT. Translated: CSVDRGDTQYF.